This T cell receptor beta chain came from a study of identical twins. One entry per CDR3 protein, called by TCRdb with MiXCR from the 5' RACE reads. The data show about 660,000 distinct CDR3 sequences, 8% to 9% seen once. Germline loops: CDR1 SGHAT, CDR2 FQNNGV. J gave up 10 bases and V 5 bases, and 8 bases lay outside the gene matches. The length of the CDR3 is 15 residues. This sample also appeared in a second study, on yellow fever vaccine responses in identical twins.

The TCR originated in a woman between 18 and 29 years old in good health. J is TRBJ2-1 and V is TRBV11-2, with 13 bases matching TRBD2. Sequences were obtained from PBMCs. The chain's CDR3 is CASSRTSGSVKEQFF. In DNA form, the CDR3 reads TGTGCCAGCAGCCGGACTAGCGGGAGTGTTAAGGAGCAGTTCTTC. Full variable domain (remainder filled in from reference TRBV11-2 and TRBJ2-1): EAGVAQSPRYKIIEKRQSVAFWCNPISGHATLYWYQQILGQGPKLLIQFQNNGVVDDSQLPKDRFSAERLKGVDSTLKIQPAKLEDSAVYLCASSRTSGSVKEQFFGPGTRLTVL.